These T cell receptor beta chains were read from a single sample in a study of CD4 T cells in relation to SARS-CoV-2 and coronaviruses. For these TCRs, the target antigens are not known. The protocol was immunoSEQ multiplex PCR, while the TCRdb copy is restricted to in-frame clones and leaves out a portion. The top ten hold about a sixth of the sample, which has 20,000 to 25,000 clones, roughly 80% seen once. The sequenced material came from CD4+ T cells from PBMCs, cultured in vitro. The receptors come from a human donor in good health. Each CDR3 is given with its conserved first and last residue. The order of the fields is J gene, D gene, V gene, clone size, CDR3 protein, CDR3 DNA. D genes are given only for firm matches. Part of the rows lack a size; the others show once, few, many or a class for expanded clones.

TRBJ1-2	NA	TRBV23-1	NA	CASSQRGTNYGYTF	TGCGCCAGCAGTCAGCGGGGGACAAACTATGGCTACACCTTC
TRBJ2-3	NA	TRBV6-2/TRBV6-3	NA	CASSYPPGTRTDTQYF	TGTGCCAGCAGTTACCCCCCAGGGACCCGCACAGATACGCAGTATTTT
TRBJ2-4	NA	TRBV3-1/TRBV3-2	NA	CASSPQTVSLAKNIQYF	TGTGCCAGCAGCCCGCAGACAGTCTCTTTAGCCAAAAACATTCAGTACTTC
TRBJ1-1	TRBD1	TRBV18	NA	CASSPPSPTGLAFF	TGTGCCAGCTCACCACCCTCACCGACAGGGTTAGCTTTCTTT
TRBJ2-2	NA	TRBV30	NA	CAWNWINTGELFF	TGTGCCTGGAACTGGATCAACACCGGGGAGCTGTTTTTT
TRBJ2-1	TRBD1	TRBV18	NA	CASSPTYRDRDYNEQFF	TGTGCCAGCTCACCGACTTACCGGGACAGGGACTACAATGAGCAGTTCTTC
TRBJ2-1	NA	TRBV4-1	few	CASSQDLWGNEQFF	TGCGCCAGCAGCCAAGATCTGTGGGGCAATGAGCAGTTCTTC
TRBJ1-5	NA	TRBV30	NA	CAWSGQLGEQPQHF	TGTGCCTGGAGCGGTCAGTTGGGGGAACAGCCCCAGCATTTT
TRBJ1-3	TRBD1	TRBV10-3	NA	CAPRDRALEVVGNTIYF	TGTGCCCCCCGGGACAGGGCCCTAGAGGTGGTTGGAAACACCATATATTTT
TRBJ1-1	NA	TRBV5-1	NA	CASSPSGSNTEAFF	TGCGCCAGCAGCCCATCAGGGAGTAACACTGAAGCTTTCTTT
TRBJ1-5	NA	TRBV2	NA	CASRLQAVIGSNQPQHF	TGTGCCAGCAGACTCCAGGCCGTCATAGGGAGCAATCAGCCCCAGCATTTT
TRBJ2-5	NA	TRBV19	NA	CASSRNSQETQYF	TGTGCCAGTAGTAGGAACAGCCAAGAGACCCAGTACTTC
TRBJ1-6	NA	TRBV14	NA	CASSQFVGSYNSPLHF	TGTGCCAGCAGCCAATTCGTTGGCTCCTATAATTCACCCCTCCACTTT
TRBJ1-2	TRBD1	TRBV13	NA	CASSLVGRTGSGVYGYTF	TGTGCCAGCAGCTTAGTAGGGCGGACAGGGTCCGGGGTCTATGGCTACACCTTC
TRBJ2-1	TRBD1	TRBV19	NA	CASSIFDRGRVGEQFF	TGTGCCAGTAGTATTTTCGACAGGGGGCGAGTCGGTGAGCAGTTCTTC
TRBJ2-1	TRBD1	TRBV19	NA	CASRPGQGTNEQFF	TGTGCCAGTAGACCGGGACAGGGCACAAATGAGCAGTTCTTC
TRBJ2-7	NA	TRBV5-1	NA	CASSLAGVPYEQYF	TGCGCCAGCAGCTTGGCCGGGGTTCCCTACGAGCAGTACTTC
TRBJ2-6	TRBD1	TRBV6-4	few	CASSPGTANSGANVLTF	TGTGCCAGCAGTCCCGGGACAGCAAACTCTGGGGCCAACGTCCTGACTTTC
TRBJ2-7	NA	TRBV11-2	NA	CASSSRASPYEQYF	TGTGCCAGCAGCTCGCGGGCGTCCCCCTACGAGCAGTACTTC
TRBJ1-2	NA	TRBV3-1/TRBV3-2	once	CASSQAGSDYGYTF	TGTGCCAGCAGCCAAGCGGGCTCGGACTATGGCTACACCTTC
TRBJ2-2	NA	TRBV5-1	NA	CASSLGGNTGELFF	TGCGCCAGCAGCTTGGGGGGGAACACCGGGGAGCTGTTTTTT
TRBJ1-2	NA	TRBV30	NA	CAWSVQNYGYTF	TGTGCCTGGAGTGTACAAAACTATGGCTACACCTTC
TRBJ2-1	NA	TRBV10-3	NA	CAISELQDNEQFF	TGTGCCATCAGTGAGTTACAGGACAATGAGCAGTTCTTC
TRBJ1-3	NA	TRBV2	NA	CASRLGSGNTIYF	TGTGCCAGCAGGCTGGGGTCTGGAAACACCATATATTTT
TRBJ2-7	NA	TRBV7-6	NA	CASSLGASFGREQYF	TGTGCCAGCAGCTTAGGGGCTTCGTTTGGTCGCGAGCAGTACTTC
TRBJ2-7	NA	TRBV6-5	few	CASSYLAEGAYEQYF	TGTGCCAGCAGTTACTTGGCCGAAGGGGCTTACGAGCAGTACTTC
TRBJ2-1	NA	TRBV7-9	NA	CASSIGPVYNEQFF	TGTGCCAGCAGCATCGGGCCGGTATACAATGAGCAGTTCTTC
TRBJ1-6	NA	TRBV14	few	CASSQRAGPGLTLHF	TGTGCCAGCAGCCAAAGGGCCGGGCCAGGGTTAACCCTCCACTTT
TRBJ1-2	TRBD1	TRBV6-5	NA	CASRPRDRQYGYTF	TGTGCCAGCCGACCCCGGGACAGACAATATGGCTACACCTTC
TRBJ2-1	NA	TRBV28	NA	CASSLPWTGRVNEQFF	TGTGCCAGCAGTTTACCCTGGACAGGGAGGGTAAATGAGCAGTTCTTC
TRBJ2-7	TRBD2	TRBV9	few	CASSPSGSAPYEQYF	TGTGCCAGCAGCCCCAGCGGGAGTGCCCCCTACGAGCAGTACTTC
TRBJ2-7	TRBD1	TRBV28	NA	CASRTPGQAVYEQYF	TGTGCCAGCAGGACCCCGGGACAGGCTGTTTACGAGCAGTACTTC
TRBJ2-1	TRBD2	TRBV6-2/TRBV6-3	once	CASSYMSSGVYNEQFF	TGTGCCAGCAGTTACATGTCTAGCGGGGTATACAATGAGCAGTTCTTC
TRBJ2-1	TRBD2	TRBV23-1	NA	CASSRLSGRSNNEQFF	TGCGCCAGCAGTCGACTGAGCGGGAGAAGCAACAATGAGCAGTTCTTC
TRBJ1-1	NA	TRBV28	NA	CASSARELVAFF	TGTGCCAGCAGCGCAAGGGAACTCGTAGCTTTCTTT
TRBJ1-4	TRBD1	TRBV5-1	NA	CASSVGQGANEKLFF	TGCGCCAGCAGCGTGGGACAGGGAGCTAATGAAAAACTGTTTTTT
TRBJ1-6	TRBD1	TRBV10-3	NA	CATSTGNNSPLHF	TGTGCCACATCGACAGGGAACAATTCACCCCTCCACTTT
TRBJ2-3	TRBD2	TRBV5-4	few	CASSGGTSGRGADTQYF	TGTGCCAGCAGCGGGGGGACTAGCGGGAGGGGGGCAGATACGCAGTATTTT
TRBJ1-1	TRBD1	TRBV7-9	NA	CASSLGTGLNTEAFF	TGTGCCAGCAGCTTAGGGACAGGGTTGAACACTGAAGCTTTCTTT
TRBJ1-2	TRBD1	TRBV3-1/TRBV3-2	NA	CASSQDWDRGFYGYTF	TGTGCCAGCAGCCAAGACTGGGACAGGGGGTTTTATGGCTACACCTTC
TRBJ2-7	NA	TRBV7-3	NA	CASSLGTGSSYEQYF	TGTGCCAGCAGCTTAGGGACGGGGAGCTCCTACGAGCAGTACTTC
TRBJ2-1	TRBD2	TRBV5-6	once	CASNMRLAGKYEQFF	TGTGCCAGCAACATGCGGCTAGCGGGAAAGTATGAGCAGTTCTTC
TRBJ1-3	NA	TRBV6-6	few	CASHAGSGNTIYF	TGTGCCAGCCATGCAGGCTCTGGAAACACCATATATTTT
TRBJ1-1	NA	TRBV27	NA	CASRKEGSPKYAFF	TGTGCCAGCAGGAAGGAGGGTAGCCCGAAGTACGCTTTCTTT
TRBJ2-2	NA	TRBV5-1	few	CASSLEWAGTGELFF	TGCGCCAGCAGCTTGGAATGGGCTGGGACCGGGGAGCTGTTTTTT
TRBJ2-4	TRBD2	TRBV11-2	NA	CASSPSGGSGIRNIQYF	TGTGCCAGCAGCCCCTCCGGAGGTAGCGGGATTCGAAACATTCAGTACTTC
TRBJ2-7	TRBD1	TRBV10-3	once	CAISEADSTGLHEQYF	TGTGCCATCAGTGAGGCCGACTCGACAGGGCTCCACGAGCAGTACTTC
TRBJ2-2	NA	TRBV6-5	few	CASSYQNTGELFF	TGTGCCAGCAGTTACCAGAACACCGGGGAGCTGTTTTTT
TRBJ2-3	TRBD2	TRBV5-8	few	CASSGGSGRADTQYF	TGTGCCAGCAGCGGGGGTAGCGGGAGAGCAGATACGCAGTATTTT
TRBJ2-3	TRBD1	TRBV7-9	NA	CASSTPSDRAVFTDTQYF	TGTGCCAGCAGCACACCCAGCGACAGGGCGGTTTTCACAGATACGCAGTATTTT
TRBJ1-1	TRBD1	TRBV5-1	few	CASSGMTGGTEAFF	TGCGCCAGCAGCGGTATGACAGGGGGCACTGAAGCTTTCTTT
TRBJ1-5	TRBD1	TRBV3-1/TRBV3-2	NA	CASSQDWTGGQPQHF	TGTGCCAGCAGCCAAGATTGGACAGGGGGGCAGCCCCAGCATTTT
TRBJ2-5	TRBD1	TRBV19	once	CASRGTGGALETQYF	TGTGCCAGTAGGGGGACAGGTGGGGCCTTAGAGACCCAGTACTTC
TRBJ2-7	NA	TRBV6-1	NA	CASSEAGAFYEQYF	TGTGCCAGCAGTGAAGCTGGGGCCTTCTACGAGCAGTACTTC
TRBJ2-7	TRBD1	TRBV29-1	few	CSARTGGAYEQYF	TGCAGCGCTCGGACAGGGGGCGCGTACGAGCAGTACTTC
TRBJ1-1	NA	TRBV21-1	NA	CASSPKGAGRLNTEAFF	TGTGCCAGCAGTCCTAAGGGGGCAGGGAGACTGAACACTGAAGCTTTCTTT
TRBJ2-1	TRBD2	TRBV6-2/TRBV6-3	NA	CASSLLAGSYNEQFF	TGTGCCAGCAGTCTCCTAGCGGGGTCCTACAATGAGCAGTTCTTC
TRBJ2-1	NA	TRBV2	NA	CASSFQAGNNEQFF	TGTGCCAGCAGTTTCCAAGCGGGTAACAATGAGCAGTTCTTC
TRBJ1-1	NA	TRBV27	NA	CASRTPPGTSSRAFF	TGTGCCAGCAGAACTCCCCCCGGGACCTCAAGCCGAGCTTTCTTT